The 6 T cell receptor beta chains reported below all come from one sample, sequenced in a study of Graves' ophthalmopathy and Graves' hyperthyroidism. The TCR beta CDR3 regions underwent amplification from RNA transcripts. Second-round multiplex PCR followed a first-round RT-PCR using HTBI primers. Each CDR3 protein is one row after TCRdb ran MiXCR on the multiplex PCR reads. The table shows just over 600,000 distinct CDR3 sequences, with 22% occurring only once. Sequencing was done on a sample of peripheral blood. The source is a woman aged 18-29 years with stable Graves' hyperthyroidism. Some clones in this sample may be carry-over from other donors' samples.

This clonotype has ten or more counts. This sequence joins TRBV12-3 or TRBV12-4 and TRBJ1-2; possible D gene TRBD1, 6 bases. The CDR3 length is 14 residues. Deletions cut 3 bases from V and 4 bases from J, with 12 bases between. In DNA, the CDR3 is TGTGCCAGCAGTTTGGCTACAGGGAGCTATGGCTACACCTTC. This translates into CASSLATGSYGYTF.

The rearrangement links TRBV7-9 to TRBJ2-7; D gene unclear. Per germline, CDR1 SEHNR and CDR2 FQNEAQ (reference sequence). Trimming pared 2 bases from V and 3 bases from J, leaving 11 bases between. CDR3 length equals 14 residues. CDR3 residues: CASSLKTDNYEQYF. DNA of the CDR3: TGTGCCAGCAGCTTAAAGACTGATAACTACGAGCAGTACTTC.

This clonotype was observed at least ten times. The chain has TRBV27 and TRBJ1-2; D call uncertain. The CDR3 is 15 amino acids. Germline V CDR1 and CDR2: MNHEY, SMNVEV (reference sequence). Deletions cut 0 bases from V and 4 bases from J, with 12 bases between. The CDR3 DNA is TGTGCCAGCAGTTTATCTGTGGGCTCTGTCTATGGCTACACCTTC. Protein sequence: CASSLSVGSVYGYTF.

V and J are TRBV28 and TRBJ2-2; possibly TRBD1 or TRBD2 for D (7 bases each). Trimming cost V 7 bases and J 2 bases, with 14 bases left between them. Germline V gene data show CDR1 as MDHEN and CDR2 as SYDVKM. CDR3 size: 15 residues. This CDR3 reads CASKGGGLNTGELFF. The CDR3 DNA reads TGTGCCAGCAAGGGAGGGGGCTTAAACACCGGGGAGCTGTTTTTT.

This clonotype occurred many times. The V call is TRBV12-3 or TRBV12-4, the J call TRBJ1-1; D is unclear. This CDR3 is 14 amino acids long. Trimming removed 7 bases from V and 0 bases from J, with 12 bases in between. CDR3 in amino acids: CASTLGGLNTEAFF. CDR3 bases: TGTGCCAGCACCCTCGGCGGATTGAACACTGAAGCTTTCTTT.

V gene TRBV28 combines with J gene TRBJ2-5; TRBD2 matches at 8 bases. The CDR3 consists of 15 residues. V dropped 6 bases and J dropped 2; count of bases not matched to a gene: 8. Germline loops: CDR1 MDHEN, CDR2 SYDVKM. In DNA form, the CDR3 reads TGTGCCAGCAGCCACTCGGGGGGGGATCAAGAGACCCAGTACTTC. Amino acid sequence: CASSHSGGDQETQYF.